The rows below give T cell receptor beta chains drawn from one sample of a study of identical twins. TCRdb re-called the 5' RACE reads with MiXCR, one entry per CDR3 protein. This sample yields under 400,000 distinct CDR3 sequences, of which approximately 8.8% are seen a single time; 8.5% to 10% belongs to the top ten. The specimen sequenced was naive T cells sorted from blood. The origin of the receptors is a woman aged 50 to 65 in good health. The conserved cysteine and the conserved F or W are not part of the CDR3 here. Fields, in order: V gene, clone size, J gene, CDR3 protein. Only some rows state a clone size, as once, few, many or a class for expanded clones.

TRBV10-3	NA	TRBJ2-2	AISEQTNTGELF
TRBV6-5	few	TRBJ2-7	ASSGTGSSYEQY
TRBV3-1	few	TRBJ2-1	ASSQVDGYNEQF
TRBV9	few	TRBJ2-7	ASSDGTGSYEQY
TRBV11-3	NA	TRBJ2-7	ASSLESGDEQY
TRBV29-1	NA	TRBJ2-1	SSHPSSPRNEQF
TRBV11-3	many	TRBJ2-1	ASSFLAFEQF
TRBV6-5	few	TRBJ2-1	ASSRTRGNEQF
TRBV10-3	many	TRBJ1-1	AIRDGQGGTEAF
TRBV29-1	few	TRBJ2-6	SVGSGANVLT
TRBV20-1	many	TRBJ2-1	SAPGQKNNEQF
TRBV4-1	few	TRBJ1-4	ASSQVLVNEKLF
TRBV20-1	few	TRBJ2-4	SARFSGGLAKNIQY
TRBV7-2	few	TRBJ2-3	ASRIGLRRRTDTQY
TRBV19	NA	TRBJ2-1	ASSIFPGGVDNEQF
TRBV5-1	NA	TRBJ2-5	ASSQGQGGFGTQY
TRBV19	NA	TRBJ2-2	ASEVSGELF
TRBV9	NA	TRBJ2-7	ASSVYSGYEQY
TRBV24-1	NA	TRBJ2-5	ATRGSKETQY
TRBV6-5	NA	TRBJ2-2	ASSLGPQVGELF
TRBV10-3	many	TRBJ2-3	AITLSGSTDTQY
TRBV5-1	few	TRBJ2-1	ASSSAGGGQF
TRBV5-6	few	TRBJ2-1	ASSTGLVSSYNEQF
TRBV18	NA	TRBJ2-2	ASSLRPLTTNTGELF
TRBV5-6	many	TRBJ2-1	ASSLGQASYNEQF
TRBV20-1	NA	TRBJ2-3	SARRPGGPPDTQY
TRBV4-1	NA	TRBJ1-2	ASSQDPGQGNYGYT
TRBV7-2	NA	TRBJ2-3	ASSPPLPSADTQY
TRBV7-2	many	TRBJ2-4	ASSVDLRDPTEGKNIQY
TRBV12-3/TRBV12-4	many	TRBJ2-1	ASSQGQGDTNEQF
TRBV12-3/TRBV12-4	NA	TRBJ1-2	ASSRAEGAGGYT
TRBV20-1	few	TRBJ2-3	SASPGADTQY
TRBV5-1	few	TRBJ2-1	ASSPEGLATHEQF
TRBV29-1	many	TRBJ1-2	SVEDNGRGLHGYT
TRBV30	NA	TRBJ2-1	ARGTSGVNEQF
TRBV6-1	few	TRBJ1-1	ASSEDPGHGPEAF
TRBV3-1	NA	TRBJ2-7	ASSPREGRSEQY
TRBV27	NA	TRBJ2-1	ASSTGTKREQF
TRBV24-1	many	TRBJ2-2	ATSDLQSGELF
TRBV6-5	few	TRBJ2-1	ASSYSPNLSAQF
TRBV4-1	few	TRBJ1-2	ASSQVGNYRYT
TRBV10-3	once	TRBJ2-3	ATRDLPTDTQY